The sequence of this T cell receptor (beta chain) was determined in a study of cytomegalovirus exposure and HLA in healthy donors. Study in general: Approximately 85 million unique TCRs from HLA-typed donors were held in an early data release.

V shed 5 bases and J shed 6 bases, with 11 bases lying between them. Germline V gives CDR1 SGHNT, CDR2 YENEEA. The CDR3 consists of 13 residues. The study, taken as a whole, reports: Most TCR sequences were uncommon, yet certain public TCRs appeared in many donors. A later analysis reportedly found that, within productive TCRs, an Asian-associated ancestry cluster had fewer N-insertions than the mean observed across the roughly 610 donors.

A note on this clone: Its antigen is not known.

The study ran its PCR with 60 Vbeta and 13 Jbeta primers. Original processing notes: Unique TCR beta chains totaled approximately 83 million in a later count, with around 10 million of them shared. The data were produced by immunoSEQ multiplex PCR, yet TCRdb's version contains in-frame clones alone and is incomplete. V, J and clone size reflect that table, while D and trimming were determined from the DNA. This sample has 150,000 to 200,000 clones; about 88% occur once, and the top ten carry 0.2% to 0.3%. Material: PBMCs. This chain links TRBV11-3 with TRBJ2-1; D perhaps matches TRBD2 (6 bases). The sequence derives from a girl under three years old in good health and CMV-seronegative. For the CDR3, the DNA is TGTGCCAGCAGCCCGGGACTCGGCAATGAGCAGTTCTTC. It is translated as CASSPGLGNEQFF.